The 30 T cell receptor beta chains below all came from one sample that was sequenced in a study of blood T cells in healthy people across ages (dated by TCRdb to the mid-2010s). Libraries came from 5' RACE. The run used an Illumina HiSeq 2500. The second PCR ran for about 6 to 11 cycles and used a J-beta primer mix along with a sample-barcoded 5' primer. TCRdb trimmed the raw reads at Q25, called clones with MiXCR and kept productive beta chains. For every CDR3 protein sequence, its rows merge into one entry that carries the most common genes and DNA. The sample has around 1.1 million distinct CDR3 sequences on record, approximately 38% of them singletons. The leading ten clones occupy about an eighth of the sample. Sequenced: blood. These TCRs come from a man in his late teens or twenties in good health.

This clonotype was counted only a few times. The rearrangement links TRBV29-1 to TRBJ2-1, with 8 bases aligning to TRBD2. The CDR3 sequence is 14 residues long. CDR1 and CDR2 from the germline V gene are SQVTM and ANQGSEA. The CDR3 spells CTADAGGQYNEQFF. CDR3 sequence (DNA): TGCACCGCGGACGCGGGGGGTCAATACAATGAGCAGTTCTTC.

This clonotype was found a few times. The genes are TRBV30 and TRBJ1-1, with TRBD1 as a possible D gene (5 bases). The germline gives CDR1 GTSNPN, CDR2 SVGIG (reference sequence). The length of the CDR3 is 15 residues. Deletions cut 0 bases from V and 4 bases from J, with 15 bases between. CDR3: CAWSVSSGAITEAFF. As DNA, the CDR3 is TGTGCCTGGAGTGTAAGTAGTGGGGCGATCACTGAAGCTTTCTTT.

This clonotype was found a few times. The chain has TRBV2 and TRBJ2-2, with D possibly TRBD1 on 6 matching bases. CDR3 length: 15 residues. V lost 5 bases to trimming and J lost 3 bases, with 13 bases between them. Looked up from germline, CDR1 is SNHLY and CDR2 is FYNNEI. This CDR3 is CASSLLSGDTGELFF. In nucleotides, the CDR3 is TGTGCCAGCAGTTTATTATCAGGGGACACCGGGGAGCTGTTTTTT. The full variable domain, in which reference TRBV2 and TRBJ2-2 provide the parts outside the CDR3, is EPEVTQTPSHQVTQMGQEVILRCVPISNHLYFYWYRQILGQKVEFLVSFYNNEISEKSEIFDDQFSVERPDGSNFTLKIRSTKLEDSAMYFCASSLLSGDTGELFFGEGSRLTVL.

V and J are TRBV20-1 and TRBJ2-4, with D perhaps TRBD2 (5 bases). Germline V gene sequence: CDR1 DFQATT, CDR2 SNEGSKA (reference sequence). V was clipped by 6 bases and J by 15 bases, with 24 bases between them. CDR3 size: 13 residues. The CDR3 DNA reads TGCAGTGCCCAACCGGCTTTTGGGGAGACCCGGTACTTC. Translating gives CSAQPAFGETRYF.

V gene TRBV20-1 combines with J gene TRBJ1-4; 7 bases are shared with TRBD1. This CDR3 is built from 18 residues. The junction had 14 bases not matched to a gene; V was cut back by 1 base and J by 3 bases. CDR1 is DFQATT, CDR2 SNEGSKA, per germline (reference sequence). CDR3 residues: CSARGFVGQTAANEKLFF. The CDR3 nucleotides read TGCAGTGCTAGAGGGTTTGTGGGACAGACTGCAGCTAATGAAAAACTGTTTTTT.

The chain combines TRBV7-9 with TRBJ2-7; D remains unclear. The CDR3 totals 15 residues. The V end lost 4 bases, the J end lost 0 bases, and 13 bases lay between the germline ends. Germline-derived CDR1 and CDR2 are SEHNR and FQNEAQ (reference sequence). The CDR3: CASSSELTSSYEQYF. The CDR3 DNA reads as TGTGCCAGCAGCTCAGAACTTACGAGCTCCTACGAGCAGTACTTC.

The chain combines TRBV24-1 with TRBJ1-1; tentatively, D is TRBD1 (5 bases). The CDR3 extends over 13 amino acids. V was pared by 4 bases and J by 11 bases, with 16 bases between. Germline V gene data show CDR1 as KGHDR and CDR2 as SFDVKD. CDR3 sequence reads: CATSDTERGEAFF. Here the CDR3 DNA reads TGTGCCACCAGTGACACGGAGAGAGGGGAGGCTTTCTTT.

The chain recombines TRBV20-1 with TRBJ2-3, with a tentative D call TRBD1 (6 bases). Between the trimmed V and J ends, which lost 2 bases and 8 bases, there was a span of 17 bases. Germline assignment: CDR1 DFQATT and CDR2 SNEGSKA (reference sequence). This CDR3 is 14 amino acids long. CDR3: CSARSRVQGGTQYF. The DNA for the CDR3 is TGCAGTGCTAGATCGCGGGTTCAAGGGGGTACGCAGTATTTT.

This chain links TRBV4-3 with TRBJ1-2, with 8 bases fitting TRBD1. CDR1 and CDR2 from the germline V gene are LGHNA and YSLEER. This CDR3 has 14 residues. Trimming at V came to 0 bases and at J to 6 bases, leaving 3 bases not matched to a gene. CDR3 residues: CASSQEGRGHGYTF. In nucleotides, the CDR3 is TGCGCCAGCAGCCAAGAGGGCAGGGGGCATGGCTACACCTTC.

The V call is TRBV20-1, the J call TRBJ1-1; the match to TRBD1 covers 7 bases. The CDR3 has 13 amino acids. Germline V lookup: CDR1 DFQATT, CDR2 SNEGSKA (reference sequence). Losses at the gene ends were 5 bases for V and 5 bases for J; bases not matched to a gene: 8. The CDR3 loop reads CSAPRTGWTEAFF. CDR3 sequence (DNA): TGCAGTGCTCCTCGGACAGGATGGACTGAAGCTTTCTTT.

This clonotype has a handful of counts. The rearrangement joins TRBV6-6 to TRBJ1-5; D is undetermined. V dropped 7 bases and J dropped 2 bases, with 9 bases sitting between them. Germline V gene data show CDR1 as MNHNY and CDR2 as SVGAGI (reference sequence). CDR3 size: 13 residues. The CDR3 region is CASTHRGNQPQHF. The DNA for the CDR3 is TGTGCCAGCACACACCGGGGCAATCAGCCCCAGCATTTT.

The chain is built from TRBV3-1 and TRBJ2-1, with TRBD2 matching 8 bases. Per germline, CDR1 LGHDT and CDR2 YNNKEL (reference sequence). The CDR3 spans 17 residues. V gave up 6 bases and J gave up 5 bases; unmatched junction bases: 15. CDR3 sequence reads: CASRPRWGGGYDNEQFF. In DNA form, the CDR3 reads TGTGCCAGCAGGCCCAGATGGGGCGGGGGGTACGACAATGAGCAGTTCTTC.

This clonotype appeared a few times. The V call is TRBV5-1, the J call TRBJ2-5; D is undetermined. The CDR3 length is 12 residues. V lost 7 bases and J 5 bases, leaving 12 bases between the germline ends. Germline V gene sequence: CDR1 SGHRS, CDR2 YFSETQ. The CDR3 sequence is CASRPNQETQYF. CDR3 nucleotides: TGCGCCAGCCGACCCAATCAGGAGACCCAGTACTTC.

This clonotype was picked up a small number of times. The chain recombines TRBV12-3 or TRBV12-4 with TRBJ1-4, with 7 positions matching TRBD1. J gave up 7 bases and V 5 bases, and 4 bases lay outside the gene matches. This CDR3 spans 13 amino acids. CDR3 DNA sequence: TGTGCCAGCAGTAGGACAGGCGGTGAAAAACTGTTTTTT. Encoded protein: CASSRTGGEKLFF.

V usage is TRBV6-5 and J usage is TRBJ2-5, with TRBD2 as a possible D gene (5 bases). Trimming stripped 1 base from V and 1 base from J, with 13 bases between. This CDR3 is 16 amino acids long. CDR1 and CDR2 (germline): MNHEY, SVGAGI. Here the CDR3 DNA reads TGTGCCAGCAGTTACTTGCCTAGCCGGGGCCAAGAGACCCAGTACTTC. Amino acids: CASSYLPSRGQETQYF.

This clonotype appeared a few times. V and J are TRBV7-2 and TRBJ2-1; TRBD1 agrees at 7 bases. The trim removed 5 bases at V and 5 bases at J, leaving 12 bases unmatched. CDR3 size: 16 residues. Germline V lookup: CDR1 SGHTA, CDR2 FQGNSA. The CDR3 spells CASSRFDRVVHNEQFF. The CDR3 DNA is TGTGCCAGCAGCCGATTCGACAGGGTCGTCCACAATGAGCAGTTCTTC.

The table lists this clonotype with a few counts. V and J are TRBV6-1 and TRBJ1-2; D is undetermined. CDR3 size: 14 residues. Germline assignment: CDR1 MNHNS and CDR2 SASEGT. The V gene lost 3 bases and the J gene lost 0 bases, with 8 bases spanning the gap. CDR3 sequence: CASSEPIANYGYTF. The CDR3 DNA follows: TGTGCCAGCAGTGAGCCTATTGCTAACTATGGCTACACCTTC.

This clonotype was seen only a few times. This chain uses TRBV24-1 with TRBJ2-1; 9 bases are a match to TRBD2. Germline values: CDR1 KGHDR, CDR2 SFDVKD. V was pared by 3 bases and J by 4 bases, with 9 bases of the junction left unmatched. CDR3 size: 17 residues. The CDR3 nucleotides read TGTGCCACCAGTGATGGTAGCGGGGGCGGCGGGTACAATGAGCAGTTCTTC. Protein: CATSDGSGGGGYNEQFF.

This clonotype was counted at least ten times. The V call is TRBV7-9, the J call TRBJ1-1; D is unresolved. Trimming took 5 bases from V and 8 from J, leaving 12 bases between them. Germline CDR1 SEHNR, CDR2 FQNEAQ (reference sequence). The CDR3 is 12 residues long. The CDR3 loop is CASSLSAGEAFF. In nucleotides, the CDR3 is TGTGCCAGCAGCCTCAGCGCGGGCGAAGCTTTCTTT. Together with reference TRBV7-9 and TRBJ1-1, the CDR3 gives the full variable domain: DTGVSQNPRHKITKRGQNVTFRCDPISEHNRLYWYRQTLGQGPEFLTYFQNEAQLEKSRLLSDRFSAERPKGSFSTLEIQRTEQGDSAMYLCASSLSAGEAFFGQGTRLTVV.

This clonotype was picked up a small number of times. The V call is TRBV10-3, the J call TRBJ1-1; D uncertain. This CDR3 has 15 residues. Germline CDR1 and CDR2: ENHRY and SYGVKD. V shed 6 bases and J shed 3 bases, with 17 bases lying between them. CDR3 DNA: TGTGCCATCAGAGATCTGTCGCGAGCGGACACTGAAGCTTTCTTT. Amino acids: CAIRDLSRADTEAFF.

This clonotype occurred many times. J is TRBJ2-5 and V is TRBV4-3; no reliable D call. CDR1 and CDR2 from the germline V gene are LGHNA and YSLEER. The CDR3 length is 15 residues. The V end lost 0 bases, the J end lost 0 bases, and 8 bases lay between the germline ends. CDR3 amino acids: CASSQEGRHQETQYF. The CDR3 DNA reads as TGCGCCAGCAGCCAAGAAGGCAGACACCAAGAGACCCAGTACTTC.

The rearrangement links TRBV6-2 or TRBV6-3 to TRBJ1-1; no firm D call. The CDR3 is 14 residues long. V lost 5 bases, J lost 6 bases, and 16 bases lay in between. From germline, CDR1 is MNHEY and CDR2 SVGEGT. The CDR3 DNA is TGTGCCAGCAGTCCCGCCGGGAAACCAGCTGAAGCTTTCTTT. Translating it yields CASSPAGKPAEAFF.

The gene calls are TRBV20-1 and TRBJ2-7; TRBD2 aligns across 10 bases. Germline V gives CDR1 DFQATT, CDR2 SNEGSKA (reference sequence). The CDR3 is made up of 12 amino acids. With V trimmed by 7 bases and J by 6 bases, 6 bases remained unmatched. CDR3 in amino acids: CSGGLAGAEQYF. DNA for the CDR3: TGCAGTGGGGGCCTAGCGGGAGCCGAGCAGTACTTC.

The J gene is TRBJ2-2, the V gene TRBV24-1; D uncertain. Germline V CDR1 and CDR2: KGHDR, SFDVKD. The V end lost 5 bases, the J end lost 3 bases, and 6 bases lay between the germline ends. The CDR3 has 13 amino acids. This chain's CDR3 is CATSARYTGELFF. The CDR3 bases are TGTGCCACCAGTGCACGTTACACCGGGGAGCTGTTTTTT.

This clonotype was counted once. This chain uses TRBV11-2 with TRBJ2-2; D is unresolved. V was trimmed by 5 bases and J by 8 bases, leaving 24 bases between them. CDR1 is SGHAT and CDR2 is FQNNGV in the germline V gene. The length of the CDR3 is 17 residues. CDR3 bases: TGTGCCAGCAGCCTCACTGACCCTCAAGGGCACCCGGGGGAGCTGTTTTTT. It is translated as CASSLTDPQGHPGELFF.

This clonotype was detected ten times or more. The chain has TRBV4-2 and TRBJ2-1; tentatively, D is TRBD2 (6 bases). The length of the CDR3 is 15 residues. Germline V lookup: CDR1 LGHNA, CDR2 YNFKEQ. The V gene lost 3 bases and the J gene lost 4 bases, with 13 bases spanning the gap. CDR3 sequence (DNA): TGTGCCAGCAGCCAGCCTGGGAGCGGGTACAATGAGCAGTTCTTC. Its protein product is CASSQPGSGYNEQFF.

This clonotype was detected many times. The CDR3 loop is CASSFNGRNNEQFF. CDR3 bases: TGCGCCAGCAGCTTTAACGGGAGGAACAATGAGCAGTTCTTC. The V gene is TRBV5-1, the J gene TRBJ2-1, with 7 bases identical to TRBD2. Germline CDR1 reads SGHRS; CDR2 reads YFSETQ. J lost 5 bases, V lost 2 bases, and 4 bases had no gene match. This CDR3 contains 14 residues.

The chain combines TRBV6-2 or TRBV6-3 with TRBJ2-2; D is unresolved. Germline loops: CDR1 MNHEY, CDR2 SVGEGT. V dropped 1 base and J dropped 5 bases, with 2 bases sitting between them. The CDR3 sequence is 12 residues long. The CDR3 nucleotides read TGTGCCAGCAGTTACTATACCGGGGAGCTGTTTTTT. This encodes CASSYYTGELFF.

This clonotype was recorded once. The chain employs TRBV5-1 and TRBJ2-3; no reliable D call. Per germline, CDR1 SGHRS and CDR2 YFSETQ. CDR3 length: 14 amino acids. Between the trimmed V and J ends, which lost 0 bases and 6 bases, there was a span of 11 bases. This CDR3 reads CASSLGQEGDTQYF. The CDR3 DNA is TGCGCCAGCAGCTTGGGGCAAGAAGGGGATACGCAGTATTTT.

A few counts support this clonotype. This chain uses TRBV10-3 with TRBJ1-1; D gene ambiguous. From germline, CDR1 is ENHRY and CDR2 SYGVKD. With 3 bases removed from V and 2 bases from J, the gap between germline ends came to 7 bases. The CDR3 spans 13 residues. CDR3 loop: CAISDPVNTEAFF. For the CDR3, the DNA is TGTGCCATCAGTGACCCAGTAAACACTGAAGCTTTCTTT.